This T cell receptor beta chain stems from a study of graft-versus-host responses after intestinal transplantation. Study conclusions and caveats: Within the allografts of patients who had graft-donor T cell macrochimerism, graft-versus-host to host-versus-graft clonal ratios were high.

Sequenced by immunoSEQ multiplex PCR; TCRdb stores in-frame clones only, minus some. The sample carries 65,000 to 85,000 clones, approximately 92% recorded once. The CDR3 runs 12 residues. From germline, CDR1 is SGHDT and CDR2 YYEEEE. Trimming took 4 bases from V and 0 from J, leaving 3 bases between them. Details on this clone: Antigen unknown.

Bone marrow aspirates were taken post-transplant, from the posterior iliac crest or another site. This receptor was obtained from a human patient who received an intestinal transplant, so some T cells may come from the graft donor. The J gene is TRBJ2-3, the V gene TRBV5-6; no firm D call. This material consisted of bone marrow, taken 734 days after intestinal transplantation. This CDR3 reads CASSRSTDTQYF. The CDR3 nucleotides read TGTGCCAGCAGCCGAAGCACAGATACGCAGTATTTT. The full variable domain, completed using reference TRBV5-6 and TRBJ2-3, is DAGVTQSPTHLIKTRGQQVTLRCSPKSGHDTVSWYQQALGQGPQFIFQYYEEEERQRGNFPDRFSGHQFPNYSSELNVNALLLGDSALYLCASSRSTDTQYFGPGTRLTVL.